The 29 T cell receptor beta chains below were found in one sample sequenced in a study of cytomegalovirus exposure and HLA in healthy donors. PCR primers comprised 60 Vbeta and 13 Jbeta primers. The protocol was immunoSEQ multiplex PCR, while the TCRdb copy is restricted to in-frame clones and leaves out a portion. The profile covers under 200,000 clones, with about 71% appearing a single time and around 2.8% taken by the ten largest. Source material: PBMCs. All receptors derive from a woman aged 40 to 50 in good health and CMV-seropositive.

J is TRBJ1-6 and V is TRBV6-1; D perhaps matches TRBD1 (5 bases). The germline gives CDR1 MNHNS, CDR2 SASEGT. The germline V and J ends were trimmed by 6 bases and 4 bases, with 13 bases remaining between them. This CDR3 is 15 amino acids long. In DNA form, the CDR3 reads TGTGCCAGCAGCCTACGAAGGGGATATAATTCACCCCTCCACTTT. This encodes CASSLRRGYNSPLHF.

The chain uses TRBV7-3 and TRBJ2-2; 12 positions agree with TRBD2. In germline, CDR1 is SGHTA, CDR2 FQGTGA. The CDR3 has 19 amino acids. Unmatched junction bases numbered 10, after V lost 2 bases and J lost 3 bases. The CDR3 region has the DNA TGTGCCAGCAGCTTAGGTTTGACTAGCGGGAGAGGGGACACCGGGGAGCTGTTTTTT. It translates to CASSLGLTSGRGDTGELFF.

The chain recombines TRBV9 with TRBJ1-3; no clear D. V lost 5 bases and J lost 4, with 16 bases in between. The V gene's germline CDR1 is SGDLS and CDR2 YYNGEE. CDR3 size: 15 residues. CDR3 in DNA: TGTGCCAGCAGTCAAGGGAGGCAGGACGGAAACACCATATATTTT. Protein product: CASSQGRQDGNTIYF.

Here the CDR3 DNA reads TGCGCCAGCAGCTTCGGGACTCCAGGAGAGACCCAGTACTTC. Its protein is CASSFGTPGETQYF. The chain couples TRBV5-1 to TRBJ2-5, with a possible D match to TRBD2 (6 bases). Germline CDR1 reads SGHRS; CDR2 reads YFSETQ. Trimming pared 2 bases from V and 4 bases from J, leaving 12 bases between. The CDR3 has 14 residues.

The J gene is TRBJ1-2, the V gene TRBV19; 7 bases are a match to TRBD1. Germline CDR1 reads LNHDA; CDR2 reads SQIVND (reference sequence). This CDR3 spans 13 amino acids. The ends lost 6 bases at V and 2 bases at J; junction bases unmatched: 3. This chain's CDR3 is CASSGQANYGYTF. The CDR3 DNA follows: TGTGCCAGTAGCGGACAGGCGAACTATGGCTACACCTTC.

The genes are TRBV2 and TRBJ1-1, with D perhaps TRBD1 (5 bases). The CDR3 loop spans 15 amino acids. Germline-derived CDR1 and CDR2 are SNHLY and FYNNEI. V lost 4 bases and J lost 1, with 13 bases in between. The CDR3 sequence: CASSAEGLANTEAFF. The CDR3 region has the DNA TGTGCCAGCAGTGCTGAGGGACTGGCGAACACTGAAGCTTTCTTT. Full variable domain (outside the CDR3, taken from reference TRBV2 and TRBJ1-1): EPEVTQTPSHQVTQMGQEVILRCVPISNHLYFYWYRQILGQKVEFLVSFYNNEISEKSEIFDDQFSVERPDGSNFTLKIRSTKLEDSAMYFCASSAEGLANTEAFFGQGTRLTVV.

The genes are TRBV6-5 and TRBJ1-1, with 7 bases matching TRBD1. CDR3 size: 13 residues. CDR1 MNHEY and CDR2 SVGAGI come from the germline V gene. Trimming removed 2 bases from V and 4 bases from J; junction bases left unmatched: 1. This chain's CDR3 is CASSYGQATEAFF. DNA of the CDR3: TGTGCCAGCAGTTACGGACAGGCCACTGAAGCTTTCTTT.

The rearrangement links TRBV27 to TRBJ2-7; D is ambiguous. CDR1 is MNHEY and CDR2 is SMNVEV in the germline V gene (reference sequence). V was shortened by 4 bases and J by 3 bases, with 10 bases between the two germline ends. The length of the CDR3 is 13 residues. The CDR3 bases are TGTGCCAGCAGTTCCCAGCGTGGCTACGAGCAGTACTTC. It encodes CASSSQRGYEQYF.

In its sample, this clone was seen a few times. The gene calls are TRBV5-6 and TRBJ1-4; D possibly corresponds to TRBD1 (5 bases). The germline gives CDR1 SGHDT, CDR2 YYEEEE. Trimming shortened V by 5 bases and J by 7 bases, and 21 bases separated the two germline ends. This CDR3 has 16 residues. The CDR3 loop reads CASRLSGGGTLEKLFF. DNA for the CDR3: TGTGCCAGCAGATTATCCGGCGGGGGAACACTTGAAAAACTGTTTTTT.

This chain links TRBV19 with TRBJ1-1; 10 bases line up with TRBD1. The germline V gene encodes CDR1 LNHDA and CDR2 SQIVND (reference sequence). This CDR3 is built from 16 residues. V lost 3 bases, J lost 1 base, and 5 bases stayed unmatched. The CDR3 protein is CASSMRQGAGNTEAFF. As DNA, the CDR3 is TGTGCCAGTAGTATGCGACAGGGGGCGGGGAACACTGAAGCTTTCTTT.

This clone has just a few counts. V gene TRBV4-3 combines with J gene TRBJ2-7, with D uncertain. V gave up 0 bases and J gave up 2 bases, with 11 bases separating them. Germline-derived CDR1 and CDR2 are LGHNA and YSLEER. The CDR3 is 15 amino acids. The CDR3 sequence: CASSQEVPITYEQYF. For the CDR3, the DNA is TGCGCCAGCAGCCAAGAGGTACCTATCACCTACGAGCAGTACTTC.

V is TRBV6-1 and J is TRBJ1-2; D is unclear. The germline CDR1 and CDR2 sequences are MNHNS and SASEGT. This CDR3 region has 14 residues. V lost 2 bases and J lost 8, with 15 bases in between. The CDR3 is CASSERPSAAGYTF. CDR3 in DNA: TGTGCCAGCAGTGAACGGCCGAGCGCGGCGGGCTACACCTTC.

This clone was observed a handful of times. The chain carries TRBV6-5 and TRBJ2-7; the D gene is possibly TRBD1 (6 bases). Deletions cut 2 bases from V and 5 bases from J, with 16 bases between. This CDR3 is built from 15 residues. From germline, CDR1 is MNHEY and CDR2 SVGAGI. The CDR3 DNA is TGTGCCAGCAGTTACCGCTTCACAGGGTCCGACGAGCAGTACTTC. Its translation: CASSYRFTGSDEQYF.

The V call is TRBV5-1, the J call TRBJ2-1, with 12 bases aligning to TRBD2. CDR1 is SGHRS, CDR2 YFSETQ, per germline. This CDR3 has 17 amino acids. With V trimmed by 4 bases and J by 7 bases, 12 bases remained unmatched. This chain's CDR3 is CASSTGTSGSLGNEQFF. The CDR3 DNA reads TGCGCCAGCAGCACCGGGACTAGCGGGTCCTTAGGTAATGAGCAGTTCTTC.

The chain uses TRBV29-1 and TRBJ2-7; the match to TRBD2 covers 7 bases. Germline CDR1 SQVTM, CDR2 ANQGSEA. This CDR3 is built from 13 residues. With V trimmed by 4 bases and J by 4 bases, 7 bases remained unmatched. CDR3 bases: TGCAGCGTTGCGCTAGCGGAGCTGTACGAGCAGTACTTC. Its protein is CSVALAELYEQYF.

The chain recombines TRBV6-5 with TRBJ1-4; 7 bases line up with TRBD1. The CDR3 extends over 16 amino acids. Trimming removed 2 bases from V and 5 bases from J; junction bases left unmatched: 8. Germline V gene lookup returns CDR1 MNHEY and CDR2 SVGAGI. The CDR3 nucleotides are TGTGCCAGCAGTTACCGTTTTACAGGGGAGAATGAAAAACTGTTTTTT. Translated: CASSYRFTGENEKLFF.

For the CDR3, the DNA is TGTGCCAGCAGCACGACTAGCGGATACGAGCAGTACTTC. Its protein is CASSTTSGYEQYF. This rearrangement joins TRBV9 to TRBJ2-7, with TRBD2 matching 9 bases. Germline CDR1 is SGDLS and CDR2 is YYNGEE. This CDR3 has 13 amino acids. The junction had 3 bases not matched to a gene; V was cut back by 4 bases and J by 4 bases.

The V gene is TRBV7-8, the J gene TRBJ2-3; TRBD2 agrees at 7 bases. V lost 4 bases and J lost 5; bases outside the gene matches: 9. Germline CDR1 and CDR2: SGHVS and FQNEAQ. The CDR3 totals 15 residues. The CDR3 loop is CASSSALAPQDTQYF. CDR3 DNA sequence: TGTGCCAGCAGCTCGGCACTAGCGCCGCAAGATACGCAGTATTTT.

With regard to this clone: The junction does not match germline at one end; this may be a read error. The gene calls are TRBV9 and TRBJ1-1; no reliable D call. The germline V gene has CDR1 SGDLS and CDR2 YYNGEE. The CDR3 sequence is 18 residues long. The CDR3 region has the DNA TGTGCCAGCAGCGTAGGGGTATCGGAGGGCACGGGGAACACTAAAGCTTTCTTT. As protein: CASSVGVSEGTGNTKAFF.

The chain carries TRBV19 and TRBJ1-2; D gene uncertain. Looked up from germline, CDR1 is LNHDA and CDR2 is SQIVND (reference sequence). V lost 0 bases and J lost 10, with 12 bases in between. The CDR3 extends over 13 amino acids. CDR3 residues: CASSIDRIGFYTF. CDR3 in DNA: TGTGCCAGTAGTATAGATAGAATCGGTTTCTACACCTTC.

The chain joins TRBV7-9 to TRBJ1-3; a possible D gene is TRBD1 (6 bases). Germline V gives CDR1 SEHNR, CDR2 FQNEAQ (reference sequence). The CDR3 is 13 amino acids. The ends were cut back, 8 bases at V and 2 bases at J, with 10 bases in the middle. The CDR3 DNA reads TGTGCCAGCGGGGACAAGCCTGGAAACACCATATATTTT. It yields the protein CASGDKPGNTIYF.

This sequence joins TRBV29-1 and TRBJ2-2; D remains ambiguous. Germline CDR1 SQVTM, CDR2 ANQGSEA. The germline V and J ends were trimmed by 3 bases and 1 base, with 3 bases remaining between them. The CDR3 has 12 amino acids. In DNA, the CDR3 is TGCAGCGTTGACCAGAACACCGGGGAGCTGTTTTTT. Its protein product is CSVDQNTGELFF.

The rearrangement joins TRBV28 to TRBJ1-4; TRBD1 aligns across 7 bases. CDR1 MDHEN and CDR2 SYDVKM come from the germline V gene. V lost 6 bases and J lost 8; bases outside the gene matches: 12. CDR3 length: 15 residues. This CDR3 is CASSTDRAAAEKLFF. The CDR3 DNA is TGTGCCAGCAGCACCGACAGGGCCGCGGCGGAAAAACTGTTTTTT.

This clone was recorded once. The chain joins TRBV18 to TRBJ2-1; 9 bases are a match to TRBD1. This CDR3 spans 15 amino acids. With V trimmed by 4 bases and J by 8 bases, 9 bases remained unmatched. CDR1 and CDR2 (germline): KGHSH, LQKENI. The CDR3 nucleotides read TGTGCCAGCTCACGAGGACAGGGGCAGGGGGATGAGCAGTTCTTC. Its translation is CASSRGQGQGDEQFF.

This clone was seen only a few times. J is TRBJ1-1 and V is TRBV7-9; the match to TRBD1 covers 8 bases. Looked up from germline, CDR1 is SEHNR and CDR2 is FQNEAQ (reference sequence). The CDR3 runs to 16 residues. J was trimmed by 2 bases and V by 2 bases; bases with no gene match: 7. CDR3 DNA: TGTGCCAGCAGCTTACTTGGACAGGGAGAAAACACTGAAGCTTTCTTT. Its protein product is CASSLLGQGENTEAFF.

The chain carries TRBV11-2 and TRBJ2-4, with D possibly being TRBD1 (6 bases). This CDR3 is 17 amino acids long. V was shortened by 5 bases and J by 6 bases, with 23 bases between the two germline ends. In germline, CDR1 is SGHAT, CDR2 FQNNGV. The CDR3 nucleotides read TGTGCCAGCAGCCACCTACCCATACAGGGTAATACAAACATTCAGTACTTC. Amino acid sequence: CASSHLPIQGNTNIQYF. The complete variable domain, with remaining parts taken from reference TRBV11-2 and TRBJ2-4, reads EAGVAQSPRYKIIEKRQSVAFWCNPISGHATLYWYQQILGQGPKLLIQFQNNGVVDDSQLPKDRFSAERLKGVDSTLKIQPAKLEDSAVYLCASSHLPIQGNTNIQYFGAGTRLSVL.

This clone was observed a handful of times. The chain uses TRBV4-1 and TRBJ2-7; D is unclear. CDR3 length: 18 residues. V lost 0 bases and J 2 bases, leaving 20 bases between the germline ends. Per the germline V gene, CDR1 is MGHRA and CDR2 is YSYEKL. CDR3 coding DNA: TGCGCCAGCAGCCAAGATTCCCCAGAGACACAACCAACCTACGAGCAGTACTTC. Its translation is CASSQDSPETQPTYEQYF.

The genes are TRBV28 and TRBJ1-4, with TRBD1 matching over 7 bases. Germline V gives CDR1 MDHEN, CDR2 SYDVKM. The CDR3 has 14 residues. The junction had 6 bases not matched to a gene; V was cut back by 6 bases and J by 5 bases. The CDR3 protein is CASRVTGINEKLFF. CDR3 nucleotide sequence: TGTGCCAGCAGGGTGACAGGGATCAATGAAAAACTGTTTTTT.

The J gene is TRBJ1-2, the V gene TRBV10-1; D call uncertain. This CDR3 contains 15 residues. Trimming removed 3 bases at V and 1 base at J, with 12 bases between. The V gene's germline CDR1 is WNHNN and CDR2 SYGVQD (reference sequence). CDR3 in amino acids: CASSEPGRYNYGYTF. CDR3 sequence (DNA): TGCGCCAGCAGTGAACCGGGAAGGTATAACTATGGCTACACCTTC.